Below are 22 T cell receptor beta chains sequenced from a single sample in a study of CD8 T cells in ankylosing spondylitis. Findings of the study overall: Ankylosing spondylitis blood appeared to be characterized by a TCR beta motif of several highly homologous variants.

For these receptors, no antigen is known. Via MiXCR, TCRdb re-called the 5' RACE reads, giving one row per CDR3 protein. The data contain around 770,000 distinct CDR3 sequences, under 20% of them singletons. The material sequenced was blood, either unsorted or a sorted T cell fraction (not recorded which). The receptors were gathered from a male donor with ankylosing spondylitis.

The V call is TRBV11-1, the J call TRBJ1-1; D may be TRBD1 (5 bases). The CDR3 contains 12 residues. V lost 6 bases to trimming and J lost 10 bases, with 15 bases between them. Germline CDR1 is SGHAT and CDR2 is FQDESV (reference sequence). CDR3 region: CASSQQGSVAFF. In nucleotides, the CDR3 is TGTGCCAGCAGTCAGCAGGGAAGCGTAGCTTTCTTT.

This clonotype appeared many times. The chain recombines TRBV5-1 with TRBJ1-5, with 11 bases that match TRBD1. V lost 5 bases, J lost 4 bases, and 2 bases stayed unmatched. Germline V gene lookup returns CDR1 SGHRS and CDR2 YFSETQ. This CDR3 spans 14 amino acids. The CDR3 reads CASSWDRGNQPQHF. The CDR3 DNA follows: TGCGCCAGCAGTTGGGACAGGGGGAATCAGCCCCAGCATTTT.

On this clonotype itself: A junction end diverges from the germline sequence, so it may reflect a read error. The gene calls are TRBV20-1 and TRBJ1-1; 7 nucleotides align to TRBD1. The CDR3 extends over 15 amino acids. Germline V CDR1 and CDR2: DFQATT, SNEGSKA (reference sequence). CDR3 region: CSARDYPTGFTGAFF. CDR3 nucleotide sequence: TGCAGTGCTAGAGATTACCCGACAGGGTTCACTGGAGCTTTCTTT.

This clonotype has just a few counts. V gene TRBV28 combines with J gene TRBJ1-5; D may be TRBD1 (5 bases). From germline, CDR1 is MDHEN and CDR2 SYDVKM. Trimming removed 3 bases from V and 2 bases from J, with 14 bases in between. The CDR3 loop spans 16 amino acids. The CDR3: CASSFQGLKGNQPQHF. The CDR3 nucleotides are TGTGCCAGCAGTTTTCAGGGATTGAAGGGCAATCAGCCCCAGCATTTT. Looking up the rest from reference TRBV28 and TRBJ1-5 gives the full variable domain: DVKVTQSSRYLVKRTGEKVFLECVQDMDHENMFWYRQDPGLGLRLIYFSYDVKMKEKGDIPEGYSVSREKKERFSLILESASTNQTSMYLCASSFQGLKGNQPQHFGDGTRLSIL.

This rearrangement joins TRBV27 to TRBJ1-5; D ambiguous. Germline-derived CDR1 and CDR2 are MNHEY and SMNVEV (reference sequence). V was cut by 6 bases and J by 5 bases, with 17 bases left in between. This CDR3 region has 15 residues. CDR3 region: CASRPAGYVDQPQHF. DNA for the CDR3: TGTGCCAGCAGACCCGCGGGTTATGTGGATCAGCCCCAGCATTTT.

The CDR3 spells CASSLTPAGGTYNEQFF. The CDR3 nucleotides read TGTGCCAGCAGCTTAACCCCAGCGGGAGGGACTTACAATGAGCAGTTCTTC. The V call is TRBV11-2, the J call TRBJ2-1; 10 bases line up with TRBD2. V lost 2 bases to trimming and J lost 4 bases; unmatched junction nucleotides: 8. Germline assignment: CDR1 SGHAT and CDR2 FQNNGV. There are 17 residues in the CDR3.

The J gene is TRBJ2-3, the V gene TRBV11-2, with D perhaps TRBD2 (5 bases). Per germline, CDR1 SGHAT and CDR2 FQNNGV. The V end lost 3 bases, the J end lost 4 bases, and 8 bases lay between the germline ends. The CDR3 consists of 13 residues. CDR3 sequence reads: CASSFRRSDTQYF. CDR3 nucleotides: TGTGCCAGCAGCTTCCGGAGGTCAGATACGCAGTATTTT.

The chain combines TRBV18 with TRBJ1-6; no definite D call. CDR1 and CDR2 from the germline V gene are KGHSH and LQKENI. The CDR3 spans 13 residues. V lost 2 bases to trimming and J lost 5 bases, with 4 bases between them. CDR3 nucleotide sequence: TGTGCCAGCTCACCAGACCATAATTCACCCCTCCACTTT. It encodes CASSPDHNSPLHF.

CDR3 sequence (DNA): TGCAGTGCTAGAAGTCTAGCGGGCAGCACAGATACGCAGTATTTT. Amino acids: CSARSLAGSTDTQYF. The chain links TRBV20-1 to TRBJ2-3; 8 bases map to TRBD2. This CDR3 has 15 residues. Germline CDR1 DFQATT, CDR2 SNEGSKA (reference sequence). The junction had 4 bases not matched to a gene; V was cut back by 2 bases and J by 0 bases.

This clonotype occurred once. The gene calls are TRBV7-2 and TRBJ2-7, with D maybe TRBD1 (6 bases). With 1 base removed from V and 0 bases from J, the gap between germline ends came to 13 bases. This CDR3 has 16 amino acids. Germline lookup yields CDR1 SGHTA and CDR2 FQGNSA. CDR3 in DNA: TGTGCCAGCAGCTTAGGAGACAGGACTTCCTCCTACGAGCAGTACTTC. It codes for CASSLGDRTSSYEQYF.

This clonotype came up a few times. This chain uses TRBV29-1 with TRBJ2-2; D is possibly TRBD1 (7 bases). The CDR3 sequence is 13 residues long. V was pared by 4 bases and J by 6 bases, with 12 bases between. The V gene's germline CDR1 is SQVTM and CDR2 ANQGSEA. CDR3 nucleotide sequence: TGCAGCGTTGCTAGCAGGGGGGCCGGGGAGCTGTTTTTT. It codes for CSVASRGAGELFF.

V is TRBV5-1 and J is TRBJ1-1; a possible D gene is TRBD1 (6 bases). The ends were cut back, 7 bases at V and 8 bases at J, with 18 bases in the middle. The CDR3 is made up of 13 amino acids. Germline values: CDR1 SGHRS, CDR2 YFSETQ. Written as DNA, the CDR3 is TGCGCCAGCTCCTGGATTGGGACAAACGAAGCTTTCTTT. Residues: CASSWIGTNEAFF. The complete variable domain, with remaining parts taken from reference TRBV5-1 and TRBJ1-1, reads KAGVTQTPRYLIKTRGQQVTLSCSPISGHRSVSWYQQTPGQGLQFLFEYFSETQRNKGNFPGRFSGRQFSNSRSEMNVSTLELGDSALYLCASSWIGTNEAFFGQGTRLTVV.

The CDR3 nucleotides read TGTGCCAGCAGCCATGGGGGGGGCTCAGGCCTCACTGAAGCTTTCTTT. It encodes CASSHGGGSGLTEAFF. This rearrangement joins TRBV7-2 to TRBJ1-1, with D possibly matching TRBD1 (6 bases). The CDR3 runs to 16 residues. The ends were cut back, 5 bases at V and 4 bases at J, with 20 bases in the middle. CDR1 and CDR2 from the germline V gene are SGHTA and FQGNSA.

CDR3 protein: CSAGRPGQGGGLFF. CDR3 in DNA: TGCAGTGCTGGGCGGCCGGGACAGGGGGGCGGACTGTTTTTT. The chain links TRBV20-1 to TRBJ1-4; 11 nucleotides agree with TRBD1. Trimming cost V 5 bases and J 13 bases; bases outside gene matches: 12. The CDR3 sequence is 14 residues long. Looked up from germline, CDR1 is DFQATT and CDR2 is SNEGSKA (reference sequence).

This clonotype was seen only a few times. This sequence joins TRBV4-1 and TRBJ1-1; D uncertain. V was cut by 3 bases and J by 4 bases, with 9 bases left in between. The CDR3 totals 13 residues. Germline V gene sequence: CDR1 MGHRA, CDR2 YSYEKL. CDR3 sequence reads: CASSHLGGTEAFF. CDR3 in DNA: TGCGCCAGCAGCCATCTGGGAGGCACTGAAGCTTTCTTT.

The J gene is TRBJ2-5, the V gene TRBV6-1; 8 bases fit TRBD2. This CDR3 region has 14 residues. V trimming: 6 bases; J trimming: 5 bases; junction bases outside the gene matches: 8. CDR1 is MNHNS, CDR2 SASEGT, per germline. CDR3 sequence reads: CASRPLAELETQYF. The DNA of the CDR3 is TGTGCCAGCAGACCACTAGCGGAGCTGGAGACCCAGTACTTC.

Only a few counts were recorded for this clonotype. The chain joins TRBV27 to TRBJ1-1; D call uncertain. V lost 4 bases and J lost 3, with 12 bases in between. From germline, CDR1 is MNHEY and CDR2 SMNVEV (reference sequence). This CDR3 has 14 residues. CDR3 bases: TGTGCCAGCAGTTCCCGGGAGTGGTACACTGAAGCTTTCTTT. It translates to CASSSREWYTEAFF.

The rearrangement links TRBV6-2 or TRBV6-3 to TRBJ1-2; 9 nucleotides align to TRBD1. The CDR3 loop spans 16 amino acids. Per germline, CDR1 MNHEY and CDR2 SVGEGT. V was pared by 6 bases and J by 6 bases, with 14 bases of the junction left unmatched. In nucleotides, the CDR3 is TGTGCCAGCAGCGAACTCGACGGGACAGGGATTGATGGCTACACCTTC. This sequence encodes CASSELDGTGIDGYTF.

The chain uses TRBV5-1 and TRBJ2-1, with 10 bases lining up with TRBD2. Germline V lookup: CDR1 SGHRS, CDR2 YFSETQ. This CDR3 is 16 amino acids long. The ends lost 5 bases at V and 9 bases at J; junction bases unmatched: 14. CDR3: CASSFAGSSGGGEQFF. The CDR3, as DNA: TGCGCCAGCAGTTTCGCAGGTTCTAGCGGGGGAGGTGAGCAGTTCTTC.

The V gene is TRBV2, the J gene TRBJ1-3; D remains unclear. The V end lost 7 bases, the J end lost 0 bases, and 4 bases lay between the germline ends. This CDR3 region has 12 residues. The germline CDR1 and CDR2 sequences are SNHLY and FYNNEI. The CDR3 loop is CASIDSGNTIYF. For the CDR3, the DNA is TGTGCCAGCATCGACTCTGGAAACACCATATATTTT.

This chain links TRBV10-3 with TRBJ2-7; weak D call: TRBD2 (6 bases). This CDR3 spans 13 amino acids. V was trimmed by 5 bases and J by 7 bases, leaving 15 bases between them. Germline-derived CDR1 and CDR2 are ENHRY and SYGVKD. The DNA for the CDR3 is TGTGCCATCAGTACCCTAGGAGGGGAAGAGCAGTACTTC. It encodes CAISTLGGEEQYF.

This clonotype was seen more than once but under ten times. The chain has TRBV7-2 and TRBJ2-5; TRBD1 is a possible D gene (5 bases). This CDR3 contains 14 residues. Trimming took off 4 bases at V and 5 bases at J, with 14 bases between the two ends. The V gene's germline CDR1 is SGHTA and CDR2 FQGNSA. CDR3 nucleotides: TGTGCCAGCAGCTCCTACAGGTTAACGGAGACCCAGTACTTC. It yields the protein CASSSYRLTETQYF.